This TCR beta chain was recovered during a study of cytomegalovirus exposure and HLA in healthy donors. About the research overall: There were under 140 million unique TCR beta sequences, drawn from 200 million or so T cells, in an earlier analysis.

This clone is a singleton in its sample. J gave up 7 bases and V 6 bases, and 9 bases lay outside the gene matches. Germline V lookup: CDR1 MNHNS, CDR2 SASEGT. This CDR3 comprises 15 residues. It was with 60 Vbeta and 13 Jbeta primers that the PCR ran. The protocol was immunoSEQ multiplex PCR, while the TCRdb copy is restricted to in-frame clones and leaves out a portion. The sample records around 120,000 clones, 60% to 85% being singletons. Likely unrecorded immune exposures existed in these nominally healthy donors. Sequencing was done on a sample of PBMCs. The clonotype comes from a woman in her thirties or forties in good health and CMV-seropositive. The rearrangement links TRBV6-1 to TRBJ1-6; 7 nucleotides match TRBD1. CDR3 region: CASSPGQTLNSPLHF. For the CDR3, the DNA is TGTGCCAGCAGCCCGGGACAGACACTGAATTCACCCCTCCACTTT.